What follows are 3 T cell receptor beta chains derived from one specimen sequenced in a study of blood T cell repertoires in COVID-19. Repertoires were generated with immunoSEQ multiplex PCR, while TCRdb's copy carries only in-frame clones and drops some. The sample lists 35,000 to 45,000 clones, approximately 91% occurring once. Sequenced: peripheral blood. The receptors originated from a man in his 70s with acute or convalescent COVID-19.

The chain has TRBV27 and TRBJ2-6; TRBD2 aligns across 13 bases. Germline CDR1 MNHEY, CDR2 SMNVEV (reference sequence). Trimming cost V 0 bases and J 0 bases; bases outside gene matches: 11. This CDR3 comprises 22 residues. In DNA form, the CDR3 reads TGTGCCAGCAGTTTATCCCCCGTACTAGCGGGAGGGCCAAGCTCTGGGGCCAACGTCCTGACTTTC. Its translation: CASSLSPVLAGGPSSGANVLTF.

The chain uses TRBV29-1 and TRBJ2-1; tentatively, D is TRBD2 (6 bases). V shed 4 bases and J shed 4 bases, with 17 bases lying between them. This CDR3 comprises 15 residues. Germline lookup yields CDR1 SQVTM and CDR2 ANQGSEA. The CDR3: CSVGGGAEQYNEQFF. The CDR3 bases are TGCAGCGTTGGGGGAGGAGCGGAGCAATACAATGAGCAGTTCTTC.

V and J are TRBV7-2 and TRBJ2-7; 9 positions agree with TRBD2. The CDR3 sequence is 15 residues long. Trimming took 1 base from V and 5 from J; bases not matched to a gene: 6. Germline CDR1 reads SGHTA; CDR2 reads FQGNSA. The CDR3 DNA follows: TGTGCCAGCAGCTTAGTAGCGGGAGTGGGCCACGAGCAGTACTTC. This codes for CASSLVAGVGHEQYF.